This TCR beta chain was observed in a study of T cell responses to AZD1222 COVID-19 vaccine. Note on this clone: Its specificity is unknown.

Germline lookup yields CDR1 SGHRS and CDR2 YFSETQ. V lost 2 bases and J lost 15, with 15 bases in between. The CDR3 is made up of 12 amino acids. Findings and caveats of the study: Spike-specific TCR breadth and depth rose after two AZD1222 doses.

Generated by immunoSEQ multiplex PCR, the TCRdb table keeps only in-frame clones and is missing some. The sample shows around 120,000 clones, approximately 92% of them seen only once. The clonotype comes from an adult who received the AZD1222 COVID-19 vaccine. V gene TRBV5-1 combines with J gene TRBJ2-1, with D maybe TRBD1 (6 bases). The specimen was peripheral blood, collected 28 days after the second AZD1222 dose. The CDR3 bases are TGCGCCAGCAGCTTCACCCGGGACATTAGGTTCTTC. It codes for CASSFTRDIRFF.